This T cell receptor beta chain was sequenced in a study of blood T cell repertoires in COVID-19. Overall study: Material from acute and convalescent COVID-19 was sourced from the United States, Italy and Spain.

The repertoire was sequenced with immunoSEQ multiplex PCR; TCRdb's copy has only in-frame clones and lacks some. Of more than 95,000 clones detected, roughly 87% appear once; the ten largest clones hold about 8%. The germline CDR1 and CDR2 sequences are SGHVS and FQNEAQ. Trimming left V 1 base short and J 7 bases short, with 8 bases between. The CDR3 has 13 amino acids. The sample was peripheral blood. This sequence was found in a human donor in a cohort sampled during active COVID-19. The V gene is TRBV7-8, the J gene TRBJ2-1, with D unclear. The CDR3 sequence: CASSLVPGNEQFF. CDR3 DNA sequence: TGTGCCAGCAGCTTAGTGCCAGGAAATGAGCAGTTCTTC.